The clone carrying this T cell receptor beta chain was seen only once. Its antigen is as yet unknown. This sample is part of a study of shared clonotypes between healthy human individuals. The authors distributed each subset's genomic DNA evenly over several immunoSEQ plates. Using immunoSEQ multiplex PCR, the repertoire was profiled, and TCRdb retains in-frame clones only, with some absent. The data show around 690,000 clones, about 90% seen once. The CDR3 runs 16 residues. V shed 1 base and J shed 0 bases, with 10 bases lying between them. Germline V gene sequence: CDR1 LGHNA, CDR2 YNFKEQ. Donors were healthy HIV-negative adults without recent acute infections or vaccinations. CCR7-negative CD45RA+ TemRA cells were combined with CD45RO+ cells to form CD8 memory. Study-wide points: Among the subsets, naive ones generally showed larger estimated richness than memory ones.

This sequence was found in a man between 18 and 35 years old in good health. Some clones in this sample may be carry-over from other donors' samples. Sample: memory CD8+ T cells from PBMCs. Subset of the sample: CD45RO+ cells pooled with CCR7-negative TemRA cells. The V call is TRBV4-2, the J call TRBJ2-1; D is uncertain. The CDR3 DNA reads TGTGCCAGCAGCCAAGTGTCGCGGAGCTCCTACAATGAGCAGTTCTTC. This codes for CASSQVSRSSYNEQFF.